Presented here are 10 T cell receptor beta chains from one specimen sequenced in a study of cytomegalovirus exposure and HLA in healthy donors. The PCR had 60 Vbeta and 13 Jbeta primers. Produced via immunoSEQ multiplex PCR; TCRdb's table is partial and in-frame only. The table includes more than 85,000 clones, approximately 81% detected once. Sequences were obtained from PBMCs. The origin of the receptors is a female donor in good health and CMV-seropositive.

This chain connects TRBV7-2 to TRBJ2-5, with D perhaps matching TRBD1 (5 bases). The end of the DNA is better explained by TRBJ2-7, so the J call may be wrong. This CDR3 spans 14 amino acids. Germline CDR1 and CDR2: SGHTA and FQGNSA. The CDR3 protein is CASSLDGAPNEQYF. CDR3 nucleotide sequence: TGTGCCAGCAGCTTAGATGGGGCTCCTAACGAGCAGTACTTC.

V usage is TRBV5-6 and J usage is TRBJ1-1; D not resolved. The CDR3 length is 17 residues. The V gene's germline CDR1 is SGHDT and CDR2 YYEEEE. Trimming shortened V by 5 bases and J by 0 bases, and 20 bases separated the two germline ends. Here the CDR3 DNA reads TGTGCCAGCAGAGTTGAGGGCGGCAGACTCATGAACACTGAAGCTTTCTTT. Residues: CASRVEGGRLMNTEAFF.

CDR3 sequence reads: CASSLLTGSGYGYTF. Written as DNA, the CDR3 is TGTGCCAGCAGCCTCCTTACAGGGTCTGGGTATGGCTACACCTTC. V usage is TRBV7-9 and J usage is TRBJ1-2; D possibly corresponds to TRBD1 (6 bases). V was cut by 5 bases and J by 5 bases, with 18 bases left in between. The CDR3 runs 15 residues. CDR1 SEHNR and CDR2 FQNEAQ come from the germline V gene (reference sequence). The whole variable domain, filled in from reference TRBV7-9 and TRBJ1-2, reads DTGVSQNPRHKITKRGQNVTFRCDPISEHNRLYWYRQTLGQGPEFLTYFQNEAQLEKSRLLSDRFSAERPKGSFSTLEIQRTEQGDSAMYLCASSLLTGSGYGYTFGSGTRLTVV.

This clone was found once. The genes are TRBV12-5 and TRBJ2-1; D ambiguous. The CDR3 has 13 residues. V was cut by 1 base and J by 6 bases, with 7 bases left in between. Germline V gene sequence: CDR1 LGHNT, CDR2 FRNRAP. The CDR3 nucleotides read TGTGCTAGTGGTTTGGCCCCCCTCAATGAGCAGTTCTTC. Translation: CASGLAPLNEQFF.

V gene TRBV2 combines with J gene TRBJ2-1; 7 bases are a match to TRBD2. Per germline, CDR1 SNHLY and CDR2 FYNNEI. There are 16 residues in the CDR3. The V segment lost 6 bases and the J segment 4 bases; nucleotides outside the gene matches: 12. This CDR3 is CASSPREGIRYNEQFF. CDR3 DNA sequence: TGTGCCAGCAGCCCAAGGGAGGGTATAAGGTACAATGAGCAGTTCTTC.

The V gene is TRBV15, the J gene TRBJ2-5; the match to TRBD1 covers 8 bases. The germline CDR1 and CDR2 sequences are LNHNV and YYDKDF (reference sequence). This CDR3 spans 16 amino acids. Trimming took 0 bases from V and 5 from J; bases not matched to a gene: 8. The CDR3 DNA is TGTGCCACCAGCAGAGATTGGCAGGGGGCGGGGGAGACCCAGTACTTC. Its translation: CATSRDWQGAGETQYF.

As DNA, the CDR3 is TGTGCCGGGGGGGGCCCGGGGGGGAGCCTCGTGTACGAGCAGTACTTC. Amino acids: CAGGGPGGSLVYEQYF. The chain is built from TRBV30 and TRBJ2-7, with 8 bases matching TRBD2. Germline CDR1 is GTSNPN and CDR2 is SVGIG (reference sequence). The length of the CDR3 is 16 residues. Trimming removed 8 bases from V and 4 bases from J; junction bases left unmatched: 19.

The chain is built from TRBV29-1 and TRBJ1-2; D is possibly TRBD1 (6 bases). CDR3 length: 15 residues. Germline CDR1 SQVTM, CDR2 ANQGSEA. Trimming removed 0 bases from V and 4 bases from J, with 15 bases in between. The CDR3 nucleotides are TGCAGCGTTGAAGACAAGCCAGGGGTAGGCTATGGCTACACCTTC. Protein sequence: CSVEDKPGVGYGYTF.

The genes are TRBV18 and TRBJ1-1, with 9 positions matching TRBD1. Germline V gene data show CDR1 as KGHSH and CDR2 as LQKENI. J gave up 7 bases and V 4 bases, and 7 bases lay outside the gene matches. CDR3 length: 14 amino acids. The CDR3 reads CASSRVGDRDEAFF. DNA of the CDR3: TGTGCCAGCTCACGAGTCGGGGACAGGGATGAAGCTTTCTTT.

V and J are TRBV30 and TRBJ1-3; no reliable D call. This CDR3 is built from 11 residues. Germline CDR1 GTSNPN, CDR2 SVGIG (reference sequence). V dropped 7 bases and J dropped 4 bases, with 8 bases sitting between them. The CDR3 here is CASSGGNTIYF. For the CDR3, the DNA is TGTGCCTCCTCGGGGGGAAACACCATATATTTT.